One and the same sample provided the 31 T cell receptor beta chains below, sequenced in a study of CD8 T cells in Susac syndrome. With random hexamers, 0.5 to 1 ug RNA was reverse transcribed. TCRdb reprocessed the immunoSEQ multiplex PCR reads with MiXCR, giving one entry per CDR3 protein. The sample includes about 140,000 distinct CDR3 sequences, roughly 94% of them seen just once. The sequenced material came from CD8+ T cells from PBMCs. These receptors all stem from a human donor with Susac syndrome.

The chain recombines TRBV16 with TRBJ2-1; D is possibly TRBD2 (5 bases). The CDR3 is 15 residues long. Germline V CDR1 and CDR2: KGHSY, FQNENV. V was pared by 1 base and J by 7 bases, with 14 bases between. The CDR3, as DNA: TGTGCCAGCAGCCAATATAGCGACCGACTTAATGAGCAGTTCTTC. Protein product: CASSQYSDRLNEQFF.

The chain carries TRBV5-6 and TRBJ1-1; a possible D gene is TRBD1 (6 bases). CDR1 is SGHDT, CDR2 YYEEEE, per germline. Between the trimmed V and J ends, which lost 2 bases and 6 bases, there was a span of 11 bases. The CDR3 sequence is 13 residues long. The CDR3 bases are TGTGCCAGCAGCTTCGGTCGGACAGCTGAAGCTTTCTTT. Its protein is CASSFGRTAEAFF. The entire variable domain, with the rest obtained from reference TRBV5-6 and TRBJ1-1, is as follows: DAGVTQSPTHLIKTRGQQVTLRCSPKSGHDTVSWYQQALGQGPQFIFQYYEEEERQRGNFPDRFSGHQFPNYSSELNVNALLLGDSALYLCASSFGRTAEAFFGQGTRLTVV.

The chain combines TRBV5-1 with TRBJ1-2; TRBD1 aligns across 8 bases. Per germline, CDR1 SGHRS and CDR2 YFSETQ. There are 15 residues in the CDR3. V shed 2 bases, J shed 4 bases, and the junction held 7 bases outside the gene matches. CDR3: CASSLGQGPLYGYTF. CDR3 bases: TGCGCCAGCAGCTTAGGACAGGGCCCACTCTATGGCTACACCTTC.

The chain joins TRBV9 to TRBJ2-7; D perhaps matches TRBD2 (5 bases). The CDR3 contains 12 residues. Germline CDR1 and CDR2: SGDLS and YYNGEE. With 3 bases removed from V and 5 bases from J, the gap between germline ends came to 9 bases. CDR3 residues: CASSAEGDEQYF. The CDR3 nucleotides are TGTGCCAGCAGCGCAGAGGGAGACGAGCAGTACTTC.

J is TRBJ2-7 and V is TRBV9, with D maybe TRBD1 (5 bases). Trimming shortened V by 0 bases and J by 5 bases, and 12 bases separated the two germline ends. Germline CDR1 reads SGDLS; CDR2 reads YYNGEE. The CDR3 runs 14 residues. The CDR3 spells CASSVEVLGHEQYF. The CDR3 DNA sequence: TGTGCCAGCAGCGTAGAGGTTTTGGGGCACGAGCAGTACTTC.

The V gene is TRBV20-1, the J gene TRBJ1-5, with D unresolved. The germline V gene encodes CDR1 DFQATT and CDR2 SNEGSKA (reference sequence). This CDR3 is built from 14 residues. Trimming took off 3 bases at V and 5 bases at J, with 14 bases between the two ends. The CDR3 DNA reads TGCAGTGCTAGGGACTACCGTGAGGATCAGCCCCAGCATTTT. As protein: CSARDYREDQPQHF.

This clonotype appeared once. CDR3 sequence (DNA): TGTGCCAGCTCACCATTGGTGGGGGCGGCGTACAATGAGCAGTTCTTC. Translating gives CASSPLVGAAYNEQFF. The chain couples TRBV18 to TRBJ2-1, with a weak D call TRBD1 (6 bases). The germline V and J ends were trimmed by 2 bases and 4 bases, with 15 bases remaining between them. From germline, CDR1 is KGHSH and CDR2 LQKENI. The CDR3 covers 16 residues.

The chain is built from TRBV29-1 and TRBJ1-2; TRBD1 matches 8 bases. The germline V gene encodes CDR1 SQVTM and CDR2 ANQGSEA. Losses at the gene ends were 3 bases for V and 3 bases for J; bases not matched to a gene: 3. This CDR3 contains 13 residues. The CDR3 spells CSVETGEYYGYTF. In DNA, the CDR3 is TGCAGCGTTGAGACAGGGGAGTACTATGGCTACACCTTC.

The chain joins TRBV3-1 to TRBJ2-3; no reliable D call. Trimming pared 7 bases from V and 6 bases from J, leaving 11 bases between. CDR1 and CDR2 from the germline V gene are LGHDT and YNNKEL (reference sequence). The CDR3 consists of 12 residues. The CDR3 is CASNKGRDTQYF. The DNA of the CDR3 is TGTGCCAGCAATAAAGGTCGGGATACGCAGTATTTT.

The V gene is TRBV7-2, the J gene TRBJ2-1, with D perhaps assigned TRBD1 or TRBD2 (5 bases each). CDR1 is SGHTA, CDR2 FQGNSA, per germline. Trimming removed 4 bases from V and 8 bases from J, with 18 bases in between. The CDR3 is 15 residues long. CDR3 in DNA: TGTGCCAGCAGCTCCCCCGCACATCAGGGAGATGAGCAGTTCTTC. This codes for CASSSPAHQGDEQFF.

The rearrangement uses TRBV13 and TRBJ2-7; TRBD2 agrees at 8 bases. This CDR3 has 16 residues. Trimming took 5 bases from V and 0 from J; bases not matched to a gene: 9. The germline V gene encodes CDR1 PRHDT and CDR2 FYEKMQ (reference sequence). In DNA, the CDR3 is TGTGCCAGCAGCGGGCTTTCCGGGACTAGCTCCTACGAGCAGTACTTC. It encodes CASSGLSGTSSYEQYF.

This clonotype was detected only a few times. The V and J genes are TRBV14 and TRBJ2-1; possibly TRBD2 for D (5 bases). V was cut by 7 bases and J by 2 bases, with 9 bases left in between. The CDR3 consists of 13 residues. CDR1 and CDR2 from the germline V gene are SGHDN and FVKESK. CDR3 nucleotide sequence: TGTGCCAGCACGGACGGGACCTACAATGAGCAGTTCTTC. It yields the protein CASTDGTYNEQFF.

The CDR3: CASSQEREPDTDTQYF. Here the CDR3 DNA reads TGCGCCAGCAGCCAAGAGCGGGAGCCCGACACAGATACGCAGTATTTT. This sequence joins TRBV4-1 and TRBJ2-3; 7 bases align to TRBD2. CDR1 is MGHRA, CDR2 YSYEKL, per germline. The CDR3 sequence is 16 residues long. V shed 0 bases, J shed 2 bases, and the junction held 5 bases outside the gene matches.

This clonotype was observed a single time. This chain joins TRBV9 and TRBJ2-2; 9 bases align to TRBD2. V shed 5 bases, J shed 3 bases, and the junction held 5 bases outside the gene matches. Germline CDR1 and CDR2: SGDLS and YYNGEE. The length of the CDR3 is 15 residues. CDR3 loop: CASSSTSGHTGELFF. The CDR3 nucleotides read TGTGCCAGCAGTTCGACTAGCGGACACACCGGGGAGCTGTTTTTT.

The CDR3 sequence: CASSARQGGYYEQYF. CDR3 DNA: TGTGCCAGTAGTGCCCGACAGGGCGGCTACTACGAGCAGTACTTC. V is TRBV19 and J is TRBJ2-7, with TRBD1 matching 7 bases. The CDR3 covers 15 residues. Losses at the gene ends were 5 bases for V and 3 bases for J; bases not matched to a gene: 10. CDR1 is LNHDA, CDR2 SQIVND, per germline (reference sequence).

J is TRBJ2-7 and V is TRBV20-1; D is perhaps TRBD2 (5 bases). The length of the CDR3 is 15 residues. The V gene lost 4 bases and the J gene lost 0 bases, with 16 bases spanning the gap. Germline V gene data show CDR1 as DFQATT and CDR2 as SNEGSKA (reference sequence). The CDR3 bases are TGCAGTGCTATGGACGAGGGAGAGGGCTCCTACGAGCAGTACTTC. Translated, it gives CSAMDEGEGSYEQYF.

The chain has TRBV28 and TRBJ2-1; D not resolved. Trimming shortened V by 5 bases and J by 6 bases, and 8 bases separated the two germline ends. The CDR3 length is 12 residues. From germline, CDR1 is MDHEN and CDR2 SYDVKM. CDR3 bases: TGTGCCAGCAGTCCCGTGGGCAATGAGCAGTTCTTC. This translates into CASSPVGNEQFF.

V and J are TRBV29-1 and TRBJ2-7, with TRBD1 identical over 7 bases. Germline lookup yields CDR1 SQVTM and CDR2 ANQGSEA. The V and J ends lost 1 base and 3 bases, in that order; junction bases with no gene match: 12. The CDR3 totals 16 residues. The CDR3 bases are TGCAGCGTTGAAGGAGTAAGGGGGCAGGAGTACTACGAGCAGTACTTC. Its translation is CSVEGVRGQEYYEQYF.

V is TRBV11-1 and J is TRBJ2-1, with D hard to call. The CDR3 totals 14 residues. The ends were cut back, 0 bases at V and 3 bases at J, with 6 bases in the middle. Germline-derived CDR1 and CDR2 are SGHAT and FQDESV (reference sequence). As DNA, the CDR3 is TGTGCCAGCAGCTTAGCTCTAGACTACAATGAGCAGTTCTTC. This gives the protein CASSLALDYNEQFF.

The rearrangement links TRBV13 to TRBJ1-5; no reliable D call. Germline CDR1 and CDR2: PRHDT and FYEKMQ (reference sequence). Trimming pared 0 bases from V and 4 bases from J, leaving 13 bases between. The CDR3 runs 16 residues. CDR3 protein: CASSLGTGAGNQPQHF. Here the CDR3 DNA reads TGTGCCAGCAGCTTAGGAACGGGCGCCGGGAATCAGCCCCAGCATTTT.

The CDR3 bases are TGCAGTGCTAGCTGGGGGGCGCTTGATGGCTACACCTTC. Amino acids: CSASWGALDGYTF. The rearrangement links TRBV20-1 to TRBJ1-2, with a tentative D call TRBD1 (6 bases). This CDR3 comprises 13 residues. V lost 3 bases and J 6 bases, leaving 14 bases between the germline ends. CDR1 is DFQATT and CDR2 is SNEGSKA in the germline V gene (reference sequence).

The chain is built from TRBV7-9 and TRBJ1-1, with 7 bases identical to TRBD1. Germline values: CDR1 SEHNR, CDR2 FQNEAQ (reference sequence). Unmatched junction bases numbered 1, after V lost 5 bases and J lost 1 base. There are 13 residues in the CDR3. CDR3 nucleotides: TGTGCCAGCAGCGGGACAGCGAACACTGAAGCTTTCTTT. Encoded protein: CASSGTANTEAFF.

The V and J genes are TRBV20-1 and TRBJ1-1; D not resolved. This CDR3 is 13 amino acids long. CDR1 is DFQATT and CDR2 is SNEGSKA in the germline V gene (reference sequence). V shed 3 bases and J shed 8 bases, with 16 bases lying between them. DNA for the CDR3: TGCAGTGCTAGTGACGGACCCCCCCACGAAGCTTTCTTT. Translated, it gives CSASDGPPHEAFF.

This clonotype was seen just once. The rearrangement uses TRBV5-1 and TRBJ2-7; 9 bases match TRBD2. The junction had 10 bases not matched to a gene; V was cut back by 4 bases and J by 2 bases. The CDR3 spans 16 residues. CDR1 and CDR2 from the germline V gene are SGHRS and YFSETQ. CDR3 sequence (DNA): TGCGCCAGCAGCCCAAATCCTAGCGGGAACCCCTACGAGCAGTACTTC. Protein product: CASSPNPSGNPYEQYF.

V and J are TRBV12-3 or TRBV12-4 and TRBJ2-5, with a tentative D call TRBD2 (6 bases). The CDR3 length is 15 residues. The V end lost 4 bases, the J end lost 3 bases, and 15 bases lay between the germline ends. CDR3 DNA: TGTGCCAGCAGTTCACTGGGACTCCTCAAAGAGACCCAGTACTTC. Its translation: CASSSLGLLKETQYF.

The chain couples TRBV6-5 to TRBJ2-7; tentative D call: TRBD1 (5 bases). V lost 5 bases and J 4 bases, leaving 9 bases between the germline ends. This CDR3 is built from 12 residues. Germline lookup yields CDR1 MNHEY and CDR2 SVGAGI. The CDR3 here is CASSVGPYEQYF. In nucleotides, the CDR3 is TGTGCCAGCAGTGTGGGGCCATACGAGCAGTACTTC.

This chain uses TRBV9 with TRBJ2-7; unclear D gene. The V end was cut by 4 bases, the J end by 6 bases, with 20 bases between. The CDR3 length is 15 residues. Per the germline V gene, CDR1 is SGDLS and CDR2 is YYNGEE. The DNA for the CDR3 is TGTGCCAGCAGCCCCTTGGGGATCCCCACTCTCGAGCAGTACTTC. This codes for CASSPLGIPTLEQYF.

J is TRBJ2-7 and V is TRBV27, with D hard to call. Between the trimmed V and J ends, which lost 7 bases and 0 bases, there was a span of 4 bases. The germline gives CDR1 MNHEY, CDR2 SMNVEV (reference sequence). The CDR3 is made up of 11 amino acids. The CDR3 DNA is TGTGCCAGCAAAAGCTCCTACGAGCAGTACTTC. Encoded protein: CASKSSYEQYF.

This clonotype was detected only once. V gene TRBV11-2 combines with J gene TRBJ2-1, with 10 bases fitting TRBD1. Per the germline V gene, CDR1 is SGHAT and CDR2 is FQNNGV. This CDR3 comprises 20 residues. The ends lost 5 bases at V and 2 bases at J; junction bases unmatched: 18. The CDR3 sequence: CASSTRQGAARGTTYNEQFF. CDR3 nucleotides: TGTGCCAGCAGCACTCGACAGGGGGCGGCGCGGGGTACGACCTACAATGAGCAGTTCTTC. Based on the CDR3 plus reference TRBV11-2 and TRBJ2-1, the full variable domain is EAGVAQSPRYKIIEKRQSVAFWCNPISGHATLYWYQQILGQGPKLLIQFQNNGVVDDSQLPKDRFSAERLKGVDSTLKIQPAKLEDSAVYLCASSTRQGAARGTTYNEQFFGPGTRLTVL.

This chain links TRBV5-5 with TRBJ1-2; tentatively, D is TRBD1 (6 bases). V gave up 6 bases and J gave up 8 bases, with 17 bases separating them. This CDR3 region has 13 residues. Germline V gene lookup returns CDR1 SGHKS and CDR2 YYEKEE (reference sequence). DNA for the CDR3: TGTGCCAGCAAGAAGGACAGTCTAAGCGGCTACACCTTC. It translates to CASKKDSLSGYTF. Complete variable domain (other parts from reference TRBV5-5 and TRBJ1-2): DAGVTQSPTHLIKTRGQQVTLRCSPISGHKSVSWYQQVLGQGPQFIFQYYEKEERGRGNFPDRFSARQFPNYSSELNVNALLLGDSALYLCASKKDSLSGYTFGSGTRLTVV.

This chain connects TRBV5-6 to TRBJ2-5, with TRBD2 matching 8 bases. With V trimmed by 8 bases and J by 5 bases, 11 bases remained unmatched. This CDR3 contains 14 residues. In germline, CDR1 is SGHDT, CDR2 YYEEEE. CDR3 residues: CASTSGLDRETQYF. The CDR3 region has the DNA TGTGCCAGTACTAGCGGATTGGACCGGGAGACCCAGTACTTC.